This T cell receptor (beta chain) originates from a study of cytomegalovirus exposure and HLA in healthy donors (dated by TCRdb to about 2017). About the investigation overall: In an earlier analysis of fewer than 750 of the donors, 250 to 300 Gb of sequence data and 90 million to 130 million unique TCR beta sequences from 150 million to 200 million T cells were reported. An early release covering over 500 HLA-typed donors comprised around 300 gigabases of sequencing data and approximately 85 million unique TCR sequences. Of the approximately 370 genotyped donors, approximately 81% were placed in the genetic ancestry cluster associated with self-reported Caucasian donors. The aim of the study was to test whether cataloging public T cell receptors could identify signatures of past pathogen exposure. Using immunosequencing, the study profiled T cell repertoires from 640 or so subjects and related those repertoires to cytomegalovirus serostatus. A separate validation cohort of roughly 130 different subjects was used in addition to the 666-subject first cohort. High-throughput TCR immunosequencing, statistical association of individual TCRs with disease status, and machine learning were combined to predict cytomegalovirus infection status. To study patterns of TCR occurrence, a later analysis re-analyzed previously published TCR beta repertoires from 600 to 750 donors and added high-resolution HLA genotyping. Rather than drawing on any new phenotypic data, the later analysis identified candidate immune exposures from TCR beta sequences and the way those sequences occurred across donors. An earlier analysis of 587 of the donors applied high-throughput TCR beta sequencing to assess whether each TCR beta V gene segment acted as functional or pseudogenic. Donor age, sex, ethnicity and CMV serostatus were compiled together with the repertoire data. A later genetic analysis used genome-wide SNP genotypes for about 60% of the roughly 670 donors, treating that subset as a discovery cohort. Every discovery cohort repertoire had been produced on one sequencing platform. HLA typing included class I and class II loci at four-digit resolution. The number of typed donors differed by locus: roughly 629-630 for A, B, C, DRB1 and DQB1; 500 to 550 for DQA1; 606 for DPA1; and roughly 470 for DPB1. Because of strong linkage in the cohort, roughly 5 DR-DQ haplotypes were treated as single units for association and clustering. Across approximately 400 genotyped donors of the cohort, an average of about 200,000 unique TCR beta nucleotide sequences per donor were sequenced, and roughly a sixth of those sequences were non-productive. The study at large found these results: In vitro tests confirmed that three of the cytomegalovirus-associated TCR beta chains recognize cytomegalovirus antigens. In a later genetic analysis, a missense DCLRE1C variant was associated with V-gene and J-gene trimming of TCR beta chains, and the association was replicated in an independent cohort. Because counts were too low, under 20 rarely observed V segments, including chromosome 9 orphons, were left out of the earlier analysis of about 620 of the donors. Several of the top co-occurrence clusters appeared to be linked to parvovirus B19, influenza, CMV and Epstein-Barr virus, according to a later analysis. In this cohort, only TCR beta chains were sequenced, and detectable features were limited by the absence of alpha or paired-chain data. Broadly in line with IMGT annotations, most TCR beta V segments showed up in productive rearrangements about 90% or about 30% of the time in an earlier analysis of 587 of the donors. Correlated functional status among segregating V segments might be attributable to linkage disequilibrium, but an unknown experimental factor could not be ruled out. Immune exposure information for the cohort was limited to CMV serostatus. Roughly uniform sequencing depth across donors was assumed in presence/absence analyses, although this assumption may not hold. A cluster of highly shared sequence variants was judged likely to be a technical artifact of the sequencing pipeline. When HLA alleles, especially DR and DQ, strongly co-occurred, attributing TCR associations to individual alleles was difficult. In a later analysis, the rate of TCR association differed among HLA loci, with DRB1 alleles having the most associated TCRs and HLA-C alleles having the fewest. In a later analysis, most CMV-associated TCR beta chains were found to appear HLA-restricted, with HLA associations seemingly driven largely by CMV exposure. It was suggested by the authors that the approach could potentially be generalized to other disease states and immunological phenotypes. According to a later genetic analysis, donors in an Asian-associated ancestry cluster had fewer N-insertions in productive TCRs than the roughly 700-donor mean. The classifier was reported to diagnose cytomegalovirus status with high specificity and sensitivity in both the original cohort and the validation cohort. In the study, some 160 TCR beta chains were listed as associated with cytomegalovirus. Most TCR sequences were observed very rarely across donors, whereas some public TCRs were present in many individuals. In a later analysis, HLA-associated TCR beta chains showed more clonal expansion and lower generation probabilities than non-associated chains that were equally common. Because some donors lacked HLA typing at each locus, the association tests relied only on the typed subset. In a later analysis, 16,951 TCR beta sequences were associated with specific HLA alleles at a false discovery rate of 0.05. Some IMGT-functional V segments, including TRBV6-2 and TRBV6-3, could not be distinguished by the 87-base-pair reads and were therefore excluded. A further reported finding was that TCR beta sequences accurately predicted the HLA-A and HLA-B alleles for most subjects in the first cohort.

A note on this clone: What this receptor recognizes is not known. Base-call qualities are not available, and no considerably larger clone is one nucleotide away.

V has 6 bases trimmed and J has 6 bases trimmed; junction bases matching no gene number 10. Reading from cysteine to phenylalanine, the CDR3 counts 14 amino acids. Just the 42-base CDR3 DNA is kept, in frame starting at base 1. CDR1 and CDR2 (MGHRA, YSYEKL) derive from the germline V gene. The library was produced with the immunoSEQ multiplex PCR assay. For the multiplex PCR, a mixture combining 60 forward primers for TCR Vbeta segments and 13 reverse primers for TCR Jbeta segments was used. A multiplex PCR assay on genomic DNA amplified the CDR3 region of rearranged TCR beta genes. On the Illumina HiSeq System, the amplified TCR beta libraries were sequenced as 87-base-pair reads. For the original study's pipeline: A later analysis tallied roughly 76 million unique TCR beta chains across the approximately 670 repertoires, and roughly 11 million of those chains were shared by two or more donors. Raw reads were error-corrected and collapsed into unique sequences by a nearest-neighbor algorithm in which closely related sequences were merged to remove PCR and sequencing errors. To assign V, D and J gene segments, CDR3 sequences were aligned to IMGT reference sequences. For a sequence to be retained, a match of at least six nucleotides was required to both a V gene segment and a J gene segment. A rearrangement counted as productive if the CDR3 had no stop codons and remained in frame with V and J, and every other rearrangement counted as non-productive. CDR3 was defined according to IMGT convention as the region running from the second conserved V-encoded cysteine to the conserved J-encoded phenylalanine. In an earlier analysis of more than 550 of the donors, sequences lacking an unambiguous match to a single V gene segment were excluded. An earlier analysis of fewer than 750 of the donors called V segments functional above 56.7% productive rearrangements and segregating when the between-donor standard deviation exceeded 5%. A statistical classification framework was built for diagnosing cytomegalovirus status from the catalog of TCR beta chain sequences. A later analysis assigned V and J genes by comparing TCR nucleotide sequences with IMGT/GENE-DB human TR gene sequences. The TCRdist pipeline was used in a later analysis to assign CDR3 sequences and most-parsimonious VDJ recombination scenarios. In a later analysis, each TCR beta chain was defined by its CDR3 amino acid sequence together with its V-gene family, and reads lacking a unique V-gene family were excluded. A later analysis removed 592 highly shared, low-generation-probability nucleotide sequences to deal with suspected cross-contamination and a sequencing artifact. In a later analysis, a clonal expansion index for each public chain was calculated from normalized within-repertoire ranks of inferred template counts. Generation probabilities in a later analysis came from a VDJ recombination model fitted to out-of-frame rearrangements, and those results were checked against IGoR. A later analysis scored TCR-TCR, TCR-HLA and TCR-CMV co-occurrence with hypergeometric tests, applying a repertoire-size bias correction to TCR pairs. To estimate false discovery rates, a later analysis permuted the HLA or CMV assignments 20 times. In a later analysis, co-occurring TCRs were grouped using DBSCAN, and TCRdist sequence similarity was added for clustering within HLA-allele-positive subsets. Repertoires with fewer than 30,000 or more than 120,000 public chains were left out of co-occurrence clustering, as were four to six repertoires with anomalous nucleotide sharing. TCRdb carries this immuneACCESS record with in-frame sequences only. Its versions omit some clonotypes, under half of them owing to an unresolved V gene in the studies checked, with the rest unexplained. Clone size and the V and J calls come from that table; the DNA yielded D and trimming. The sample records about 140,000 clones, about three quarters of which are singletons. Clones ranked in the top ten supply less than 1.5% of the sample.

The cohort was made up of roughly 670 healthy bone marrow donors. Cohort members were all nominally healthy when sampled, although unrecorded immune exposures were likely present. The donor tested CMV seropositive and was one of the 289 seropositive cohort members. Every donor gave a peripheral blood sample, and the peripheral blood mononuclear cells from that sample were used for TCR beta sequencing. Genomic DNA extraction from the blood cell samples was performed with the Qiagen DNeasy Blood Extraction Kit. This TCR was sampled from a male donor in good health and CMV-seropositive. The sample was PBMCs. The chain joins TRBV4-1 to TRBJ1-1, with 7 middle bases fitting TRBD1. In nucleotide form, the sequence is TGCGCCAGCAGTAGACTGGGACAGTTCGCTGAAGCTTTCTTT. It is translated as CASSRLGQFAEAFF.